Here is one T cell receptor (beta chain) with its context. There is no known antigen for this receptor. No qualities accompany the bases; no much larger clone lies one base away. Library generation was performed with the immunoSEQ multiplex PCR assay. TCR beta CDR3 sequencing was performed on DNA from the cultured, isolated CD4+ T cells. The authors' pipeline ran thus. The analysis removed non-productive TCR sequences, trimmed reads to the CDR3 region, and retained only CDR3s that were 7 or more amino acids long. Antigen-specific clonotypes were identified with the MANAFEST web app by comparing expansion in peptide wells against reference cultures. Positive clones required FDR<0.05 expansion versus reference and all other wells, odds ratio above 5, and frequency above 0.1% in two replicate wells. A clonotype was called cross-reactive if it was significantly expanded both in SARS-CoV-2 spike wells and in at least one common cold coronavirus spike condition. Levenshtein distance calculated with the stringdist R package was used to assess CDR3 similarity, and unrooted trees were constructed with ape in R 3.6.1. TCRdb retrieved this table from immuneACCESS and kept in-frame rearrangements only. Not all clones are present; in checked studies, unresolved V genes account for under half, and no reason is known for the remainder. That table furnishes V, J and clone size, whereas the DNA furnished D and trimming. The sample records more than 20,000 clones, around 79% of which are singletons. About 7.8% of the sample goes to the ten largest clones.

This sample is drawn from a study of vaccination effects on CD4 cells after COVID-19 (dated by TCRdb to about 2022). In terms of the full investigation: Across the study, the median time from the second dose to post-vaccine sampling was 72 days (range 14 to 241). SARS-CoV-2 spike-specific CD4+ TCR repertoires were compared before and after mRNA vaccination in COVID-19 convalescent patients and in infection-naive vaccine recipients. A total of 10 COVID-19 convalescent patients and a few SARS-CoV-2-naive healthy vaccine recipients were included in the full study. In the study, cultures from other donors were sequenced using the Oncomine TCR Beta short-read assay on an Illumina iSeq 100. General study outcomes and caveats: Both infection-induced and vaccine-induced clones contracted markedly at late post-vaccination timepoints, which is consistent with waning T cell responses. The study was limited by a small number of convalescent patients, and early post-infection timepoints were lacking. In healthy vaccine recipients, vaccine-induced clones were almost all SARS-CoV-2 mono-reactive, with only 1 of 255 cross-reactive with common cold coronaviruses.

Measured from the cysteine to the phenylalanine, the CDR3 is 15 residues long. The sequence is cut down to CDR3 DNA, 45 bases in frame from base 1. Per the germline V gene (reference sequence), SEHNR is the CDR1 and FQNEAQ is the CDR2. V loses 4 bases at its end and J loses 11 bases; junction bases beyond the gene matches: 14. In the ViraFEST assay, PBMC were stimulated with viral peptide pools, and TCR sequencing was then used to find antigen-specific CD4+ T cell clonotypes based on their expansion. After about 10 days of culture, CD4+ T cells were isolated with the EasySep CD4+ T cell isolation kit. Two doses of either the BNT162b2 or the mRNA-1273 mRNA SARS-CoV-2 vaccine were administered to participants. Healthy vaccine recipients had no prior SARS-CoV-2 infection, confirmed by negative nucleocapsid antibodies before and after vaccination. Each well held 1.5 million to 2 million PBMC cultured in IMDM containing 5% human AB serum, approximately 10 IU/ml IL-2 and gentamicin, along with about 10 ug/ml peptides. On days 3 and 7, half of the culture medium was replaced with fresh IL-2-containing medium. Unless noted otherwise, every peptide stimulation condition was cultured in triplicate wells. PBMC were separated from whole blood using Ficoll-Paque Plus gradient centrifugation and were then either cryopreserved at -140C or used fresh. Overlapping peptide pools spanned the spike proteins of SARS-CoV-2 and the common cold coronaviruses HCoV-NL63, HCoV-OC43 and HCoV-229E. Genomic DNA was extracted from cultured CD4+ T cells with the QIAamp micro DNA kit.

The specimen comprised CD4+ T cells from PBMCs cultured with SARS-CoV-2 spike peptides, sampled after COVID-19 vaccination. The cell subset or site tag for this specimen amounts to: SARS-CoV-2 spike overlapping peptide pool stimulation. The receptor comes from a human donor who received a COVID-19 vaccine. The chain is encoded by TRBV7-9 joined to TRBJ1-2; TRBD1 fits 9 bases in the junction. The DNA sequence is TGTGCCAGCAGCTCAACGCGGGACAGGGATTTCTCATACACCTTC. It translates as CASSSTRDRDFSYTF.